Listed below are T cell receptor beta chains from one sample, sequenced in a study of shared clonotypes between healthy human individuals. The method was immunoSEQ multiplex PCR; TCRdb's version includes in-frame clones alone and lacks a portion of them. This table has 2 million to 2.5 million clones, roughly 95% appearing once. The sequenced sample was naive CD4+ T cells sorted from blood. These receptors came from a man younger than 30 in good health. Both conserved end residues are part of each CDR3. D genes are given only for firm matches. A row's size may be missing; if present it is once, few, many or a size class.

size: .
V: TRBV4-1
D: .
J: TRBJ1-4
DNA: TGCGCCAGCAGCCCGGACCAAACCCTTAATGAAAAACTGTTTTTT
CDR3: CASSPDQTLNEKLFF

size: .
V: TRBV30
D: .
J: TRBJ2-2
DNA: TGTGCCTGGAGTGTAACGGGGGCAGGGGAGCTGTTTTTT
CDR3: CAWSVTGAGELFF

size: .
V: TRBV6-5
D: TRBD1
J: TRBJ2-7
DNA: TGTGCCAGCAGATCCGGACAGGGGTTCTCCTACGAGCAGTACTTC
CDR3: CASRSGQGFSYEQYF

size: .
V: TRBV7-2
D: TRBD2
J: TRBJ2-7
DNA: TGTGCCAGCAGCTTAGCGCCGAGCGGGGGGTCTGCCTACGAGCAGTACTTC
CDR3: CASSLAPSGGSAYEQYF

size: .
V: TRBV19
D: TRBD2
J: TRBJ2-7
DNA: TGTGCCAGTAGTTTGGGACTAGTCCACGAGCAGTACTTC
CDR3: CASSLGLVHEQYF

size: .
V: TRBV5-1
D: .
J: TRBJ2-5
DNA: TGCGCCAGCAGCTTCGACAGTACCCAAGAGACCCAGTACTTC
CDR3: CASSFDSTQETQYF

size: few
V: TRBV6-6
D: .
J: TRBJ2-7
DNA: TGTGCCAGCAGTTACGAAGGGTCCTACGAGCAGTACTTC
CDR3: CASSYEGSYEQYF

size: .
V: TRBV10-3
D: TRBD1
J: TRBJ1-5
DNA: TGTGCCATCAGTGAGGACAGGGTCAATCAGCCCCAGCATTTT
CDR3: CAISEDRVNQPQHF

size: .
V: TRBV6-1
D: .
J: TRBJ1-3
DNA: TGTGCCAGCAGTGAAGAGTCTGGAAACACCATATATTTT
CDR3: CASSEESGNTIYF

size: .
V: TRBV28
D: .
J: TRBJ1-1
DNA: TGTGCCAGCAGTCCACCCAGGGAAACTGAAGCTTTCTTT
CDR3: CASSPPRETEAFF

size: .
V: TRBV5-4
D: .
J: TRBJ2-5
DNA: TGTGCCAGCAGCTTGGCCGTCCAGCAGCCAAGGAAGACCCAGTACTTC
CDR3: CASSLAVQQPRKTQYF

size: .
V: TRBV7-2
D: TRBD1
J: TRBJ2-3
DNA: TGTGCCAGCAGCCCGACAGGGGGCTTAAGAGATACGCAGTATTTT
CDR3: CASSPTGGLRDTQYF

size: .
V: TRBV30
D: .
J: TRBJ1-4
DNA: TGTGCCTGGTTACCGACCCCTCAGGGGAAGACTAATGAAAAACTGTTTTTT
CDR3: CAWLPTPQGKTNEKLFF

size: .
V: TRBV7-9
D: .
J: TRBJ2-7
DNA: TGTGCCAGCAGCCGCACTGCCTACGAGCAGTACTTC
CDR3: CASSRTAYEQYF

size: .
V: TRBV6-1
D: .
J: TRBJ1-6
DNA: TGTGCCAGCAGGGACCGGGATCTTATTAATTCACCCCTCCACTTT
CDR3: CASRDRDLINSPLHF

size: once
V: TRBV12-5
D: TRBD2
J: TRBJ2-7
DNA: TGTGCTAGTGGTCCGATCACTAGCGGTCCGAGCTCCTACGAGCAGTACTTC
CDR3: CASGPITSGPSSYEQYF

size: .
V: TRBV5-1
D: .
J: TRBJ2-3
DNA: TGCGCCAGCAGCTCCGGGAAACCTAGCACAGATACGCAGTATTTT
CDR3: CASSSGKPSTDTQYF

size: .
V: TRBV5-1
D: TRBD1
J: TRBJ1-4
DNA: TGCGCCAGCAGCTTTACGACAGGGTTTGAAAAACTGTTTTTT
CDR3: CASSFTTGFEKLFF

size: .
V: TRBV11-3
D: .
J: TRBJ2-7
DNA: TGTGCCAGCAGCTTAATTAAGGACGGGTACTCCTACGAGCAGTACTTC
CDR3: CASSLIKDGYSYEQYF

size: .
V: TRBV19
D: .
J: TRBJ1-1
DNA: TGTGCCAGTAGTATCTCTCCGGTGGCCGGGAATTCAGCTTTCTTT
CDR3: CASSISPVAGNSAFF

size: .
V: TRBV4-3
D: TRBD2
J: TRBJ2-3
DNA: TGCGCCAGCAGTCGCACACGGACTAGCGGGAGTACCAGCACAGATACGCAGTATTTT
CDR3: CASSRTRTSGSTSTDTQYF

size: .
V: TRBV6-5
D: .
J: TRBJ2-7
DNA: TGTGCCAGCAGTTACGCAAGCCCCTACGAGCAGTACTTC
CDR3: CASSYASPYEQYF

size: .
V: TRBV30
D: .
J: TRBJ1-6
DNA: TGTGCCTGCCAACGAGGGATGAGCTCCTATAATTCACCCCTCCACTTT
CDR3: CACQRGMSSYNSPLHF

size: once
V: TRBV5-5
D: .
J: TRBJ2-5
DNA: TGTGCCAGCAGCCACCTCGGAGAGACCCAGTACTTC
CDR3: CASSHLGETQYF

size: .
V: TRBV15
D: .
J: TRBJ2-5
DNA: TGTGCCCCGGGCAGGACCGCCGAGACCCAGTACTTC
CDR3: CAPGRTAETQYF

size: .
V: TRBV6-1
D: .
J: TRBJ1-2
DNA: TGTGCCAGCAGTCCGGCCGAGCGACAGGCGGGAGGCTACACCTTC
CDR3: CASSPAERQAGGYTF

size: .
V: TRBV6-6
D: TRBD2
J: TRBJ2-2
DNA: TGTGCCAGCACCCTGACCGGGACTAGCTTCCCCGGGGAGCTGTTTTTT
CDR3: CASTLTGTSFPGELFF

size: .
V: TRBV2
D: .
J: TRBJ2-7
DNA: TGTGCCAGCAGAAGCGGTTACTCCTACGAGCAGTACTTC
CDR3: CASRSGYSYEQYF

size: .
V: TRBV5-1
D: .
J: TRBJ2-2
DNA: TGCGCCAGCTCACCCTCCGCTGGGATTAACACCGGGGAGCTGTTTTTT
CDR3: CASSPSAGINTGELFF

size: .
V: TRBV5-6
D: .
J: TRBJ2-1
DNA: TGTGCCAGCAGCGGAAGAACCTACAATGAGCAGTTCTTC
CDR3: CASSGRTYNEQFF

size: .
V: TRBV5-6
D: TRBD2
J: TRBJ2-5
DNA: TGTGCCAGCAGTTATACGGGGGGAGAGACCCAGTACTTC
CDR3: CASSYTGGETQYF

size: .
V: TRBV20-1
D: TRBD1
J: TRBJ2-1
DNA: TGCAGTGCAAGGACAGGGGCGGAAGAGTTCTTC
CDR3: CSARTGAEEFF

size: .
V: TRBV2
D: .
J: TRBJ2-5
DNA: TGTGCCAGCAGTGAAAGACGGGGCTGGCGCGAGACCCAGTACTTC
CDR3: CASSERRGWRETQYF

size: .
V: TRBV6-5
D: .
J: TRBJ1-2
DNA: TGTGCCAGCAGTAAGACAGGCGATCGGGGCTACACCTTC
CDR3: CASSKTGDRGYTF

size: .
V: TRBV5-1
D: .
J: TRBJ2-5
DNA: TGCGCCAGCAGCTTGCGATTAGCCGGAGAGACCCAGTACTTC
CDR3: CASSLRLAGETQYF

size: .
V: TRBV7-7
D: .
J: TRBJ2-1
DNA: TGTGCTAGCAGCTTAGCTCCGGGCAATGAGCAGTTCTTC
CDR3: CASSLAPGNEQFF

size: .
V: TRBV6-6
D: .
J: TRBJ2-7
DNA: TGTGCCAGCAGTTACGAGAGTAACTACGAGCAGTACTTC
CDR3: CASSYESNYEQYF

size: once
V: TRBV4-1
D: TRBD1
J: TRBJ1-4
DNA: TGCGCCAGCAGCCAGTACAGGGGGGATGAAAAACTGTTTTTT
CDR3: CASSQYRGDEKLFF

size: .
V: TRBV7-9
D: TRBD1
J: TRBJ1-4
DNA: TGTGCCAGCAGCGGGACACAGGGGGGAGCTAATGAAAAACTGTTTTTT
CDR3: CASSGTQGGANEKLFF

size: .
V: TRBV28
D: .
J: TRBJ2-2
DNA: TGTGCCAGCAGTTTAACGTTTGGCAGGGGAGGCCCCGGCGGCACCGGGGAGCTGTTTTTT
CDR3: CASSLTFGRGGPGGTGELFF

size: .
V: TRBV7-9
D: TRBD1
J: TRBJ1-1
DNA: TGTGCCAGCAGCTACCGGACAGGGGGCTCTGAAGCTTTCTTT
CDR3: CASSYRTGGSEAFF

size: .
V: TRBV7-2
D: .
J: TRBJ1-2
DNA: TGTGCCAGCAGGGTCGGCGGGGGGCATCATGGCTACACCTTC
CDR3: CASRVGGGHHGYTF

size: .
V: TRBV5-1
D: TRBD1
J: TRBJ2-3
DNA: TGCGCCAGCAGCTTAGCGACAGGGGGCACAGATACGCAGTATTTT
CDR3: CASSLATGGTDTQYF

size: .
V: TRBV4-3
D: .
J: TRBJ1-5
DNA: TGCGCCAGCAGCCAAGATCTCTCGGGGTCAGGTCAGCCCCAGCATTTT
CDR3: CASSQDLSGSGQPQHF

size: .
V: TRBV5-4
D: .
J: TRBJ2-5
DNA: TGTGCCAGCAGAACAACTGCAGGAGAAGAGACCCAGTACTTC
CDR3: CASRTTAGEETQYF